The rows below give T cell receptor beta chains drawn from one sample of a study of T cell responses to AZD1222 COVID-19 vaccine. Using immunoSEQ multiplex PCR, the repertoire was profiled, and TCRdb retains in-frame clones only, with some absent. The sample lists over 50,000 clones; more than 75% were seen once. The sequenced sample was peripheral blood, obtained 28 days after the second AZD1222 dose. The receptors were sampled from an adult who received the AZD1222 COVID-19 vaccine. Both conserved end residues are trimmed from each CDR3.

j_call cdr3_length v_call cdr3_aa
TRBJ2-2 14 TRBV7-8 ASSRGQGGSAGELF
TRBJ1-5 14 TRBV6-6 ASSYLATGQNQPQH
TRBJ2-2 13 TRBV27 ASSSGTGELGELF
TRBJ1-1 11 TRBV5-1 ASSLDKASEAF
TRBJ1-2 11 TRBV19 ASSTRTGPGYT
TRBJ1-2 13 TRBV7-2 ASSLGVGGGYGYT
TRBJ1-2 13 TRBV6-4 ASSGNRVVGYGYT
TRBJ2-7 10 TRBV2 ASSRQGYEQY
TRBJ1-1 11 TRBV29-1 SGTDSFNTEAF
TRBJ1-1 12 TRBV5-1 ASSTTGFDTEAF
TRBJ1-1 13 TRBV27 ASSPIRGSGTEAF
TRBJ1-2 12 TRBV5-8 ASSLAYEGYGYT
TRBJ1-2 14 TRBV5-8 ASSTTGTTINYGYT
TRBJ1-1 13 TRBV7-8 ASSLVPQGWTEAF